The TCR beta chain described here comes from a study of cytotoxic CD8 clonotypes in ibrutinib-treated CLL. Using immunoSEQ multiplex PCR, the repertoire was profiled, and TCRdb retains in-frame clones only, with some absent. The sample comprises fewer than 45,000 clones, around 53% of which are singletons, and approximately 20% rests with the top ten. The CDR3 totals 16 residues. The V end lost 2 bases, the J end lost 1 base, and 12 bases lay between the germline ends. The germline CDR1 and CDR2 sequences are LNHDA and SQIVND (reference sequence). To note about this clone: The antigen is unknown.

Whole-study results and caveats: Clonality went up at ibrutinib response and then declined back toward baseline at progression.

This receptor was taken from a human donor with chronic lymphocytic leukemia. The chain has TRBV19 and TRBJ1-3, with D maybe TRBD1 (5 bases). Specimen: PBMCs, collected before ibrutinib treatment. The CDR3 DNA reads TGTGCCAGTAGTATACGGGGGACTACTTCTGGAAACACCATATATTTT. As protein: CASSIRGTTSGNTIYF. Drawing the rest from reference TRBV19 and TRBJ1-3, the complete variable domain is DGGITQSPKYLFRKEGQNVTLSCEQNLNHDAMYWYRQDPGQGLRLIYYSQIVNDFQKGDIAEGYSVSREKKESFPLTVTSAQKNPTAFYLCASSIRGTTSGNTIYFGEGSWLTVV.